These 19 T cell receptor beta chains share one sample of origin, sequenced in a study of blood T cell repertoires in COVID-19 (dated by TCRdb to the early 2020s). Library prep was done by the immunoSEQ multiplex PCR assay. The clones in this table, taken by TCRdb from immuneACCESS, are in-frame only. Not every clone is retained; where verified, under half of the shortfall comes from an unresolved V gene, and the cause of the rest is unknown. The sample table lists roughly 250,000 clones, around 89% of them with a count of one. 3.5% to 4.5% of the sample is taken by the ten largest. Sequencing was done on a sample of peripheral blood. These receptors came from a middle-aged woman with acute or convalescent COVID-19.

The chain links TRBV10-3 to TRBJ1-1; 7 bases agree with TRBD1. Per germline, CDR1 ENHRY and CDR2 SYGVKD. The CDR3 is 13 residues long. V trimming: 0 bases; J trimming: 8 bases; junction bases outside the gene matches: 3. CDR3 region: CAISESGTAEAFF. CDR3 nucleotides: TGTGCCATCAGTGAGTCAGGGACAGCCGAAGCTTTCTTT.

The V call is TRBV6-2 or TRBV6-3, the J call TRBJ2-5; 8 bases match TRBD2. V was pared by 2 bases and J by 0 bases, with 5 bases of the junction left unmatched. The CDR3 length is 16 residues. Per germline, CDR1 MNHEY and CDR2 SVGEGT. The CDR3 region has the DNA TGTGCCAGCAGTTACCGAAGCGGGGGACACCAAGAGACCCAGTACTTC. Amino acid sequence: CASSYRSGGHQETQYF.

The genes are TRBV24-1 and TRBJ2-5, with 11 bases identical to TRBD2. The V and J ends lost 3 bases and 4 bases, in that order; junction bases with no gene match: 12. Germline-derived CDR1 and CDR2 are KGHDR and SFDVKD. The CDR3 has 18 amino acids. CDR3 residues: CATSDGSISGGDPETQYF. CDR3 nucleotides: TGTGCCACCAGTGATGGGTCAATTAGCGGGGGGGACCCAGAGACCCAGTACTTC.

This rearrangement joins TRBV12-3 or TRBV12-4 to TRBJ2-3; D gene unclear. Trimming took off 5 bases at V and 4 bases at J, with 7 bases between the two ends. The CDR3 is 12 residues long. Here the CDR3 reads CASSDAADTQYF. For the CDR3, the DNA is TGTGCCAGCAGTGATGCGGCAGATACGCAGTATTTT.

As DNA, the CDR3 is TGTGCCAGCACCACCTCGGGACTCTATGGCTACACCTTC. As protein: CASTTSGLYGYTF. This chain joins TRBV9 and TRBJ1-2; tentative D call: TRBD1 (5 bases). V lost 6 bases and J 4 bases, leaving 13 bases between the germline ends. CDR1 is SGDLS and CDR2 is YYNGEE in the germline V gene. The CDR3 covers 13 residues.

Notes on this clone: Other DNA sequences in this specimen translate into the identical CDR3. The chain carries TRBV18 and TRBJ1-6; D perhaps matches TRBD1 (5 bases). Germline loops: CDR1 KGHSH, CDR2 LQKENI. The V gene lost 6 bases and the J gene lost 2 bases, with 14 bases spanning the gap. CDR3 size: 16 residues. This chain's CDR3 is CASSAGTGAYNSPLHF. Written as DNA, the CDR3 is TGTGCCAGCTCGGCCGGGACGGGGGCCTATAATTCACCCCTCCACTTT. Full variable domain (remainder filled in from reference TRBV18 and TRBJ1-6): NAGVMQNPRHLVRRRGQEARLRCSPMKGHSHVYWYRQLPEEGLKFMVYLQKENIIDESGMPKERFSAEFPKEGPSILRIQQVVRGDSAAYFCASSAGTGAYNSPLHFGNGTRLTVT.

V gene TRBV5-1 combines with J gene TRBJ2-3; 10 nucleotides align to TRBD2. Per germline, CDR1 SGHRS and CDR2 YFSETQ. V lost 7 bases, J lost 6 bases, and 5 bases stayed unmatched. The CDR3 has 13 residues. The CDR3 sequence is CASQRGGEDTQYF. DNA for the CDR3: TGCGCCAGCCAGCGGGGGGGCGAGGATACGCAGTATTTT.

The chain has TRBV18 and TRBJ2-2, with TRBD1 matching 7 bases. Looked up from germline, CDR1 is KGHSH and CDR2 is LQKENI. Trimming took 3 bases from V and 4 from J; bases not matched to a gene: 11. The CDR3 consists of 17 residues. The CDR3 sequence is CASSPSQGTVSTGELFF. DNA for the CDR3: TGTGCCAGCTCACCTTCGCAGGGGACAGTCAGCACCGGGGAGCTGTTTTTT.

This chain uses TRBV5-6 with TRBJ1-2; unclear D gene. The germline V gene encodes CDR1 SGHDT and CDR2 YYEEEE. V was trimmed by 0 bases and J by 3 bases, leaving 9 bases between them. This CDR3 is 14 amino acids long. CDR3 region: CASSLAWSDYGYTF. The DNA of the CDR3 is TGTGCCAGCAGCTTGGCTTGGTCAGACTATGGCTACACCTTC.

V usage is TRBV23-1 and J usage is TRBJ1-2, with 7 bases fitting TRBD1. Being an ORF, TRBV23-1 has a function that is uncertain. The CDR3 has 21 amino acids. Trimming at V came to 3 bases and at J to 6 bases, leaving 28 bases not matched to a gene. The CDR3 is CASSHKGFSRGTVVNWDGYTF. The CDR3 DNA follows: TGCGCCAGCAGTCACAAAGGCTTCTCAAGAGGGACAGTCGTAAACTGGGATGGCTACACCTTC.

The chain joins TRBV4-1 to TRBJ1-5; 8 nucleotides align to TRBD1. After removal of 5 bases from V and 4 bases from J, the junction contained 7 bases not matched to a gene. Germline CDR1 reads MGHRA; CDR2 reads YSYEKL. The CDR3 runs to 15 residues. The CDR3 DNA sequence: TGCGCCAGCAGCGATCAGGGGGCGCGTAATCAGCCCCAGCATTTT. Translated: CASSDQGARNQPQHF.

The rearrangement uses TRBV6-5 and TRBJ1-5; D is undetermined. V gave up 0 bases and J gave up 7 bases, with 10 bases separating them. The CDR3 has 14 residues. Germline CDR1 reads MNHEY; CDR2 reads SVGAGI. The chain's CDR3 is CASSYSKPPQPQHF. CDR3 DNA sequence: TGTGCCAGCAGTTACTCGAAGCCCCCCCAGCCCCAGCATTTT.

This rearrangement joins TRBV3-1 (or the pseudogene TRBV3-2) to TRBJ2-1, with 14 bases matching TRBD2. CDR1 is LGHDT, CDR2 YNNKEL, per germline (reference sequence). Unmatched junction bases numbered 8, after V lost 0 bases and J lost 10 bases. CDR3 length equals 17 residues. DNA for the CDR3: TGTGCCAGCAGCCAAGAACTAACGGGACTAGCGGGGGACGAGCAGTTCTTC. Translated: CASSQELTGLAGDEQFF.

The gene calls are TRBV6-5 and TRBJ1-5; D remains ambiguous. The CDR3 length is 12 residues. Germline loops: CDR1 MNHEY, CDR2 SVGAGI. Trimming shortened V by 9 bases and J by 1 base, and 7 bases separated the two germline ends. DNA for the CDR3: TGTGCCAGTGGACTGAGCAATCAGCCCCAGCATTTT. This sequence encodes CASGLSNQPQHF.

This clone was seen only once. This chain uses TRBV19 with TRBJ2-7; 10 bases fit TRBD2. Germline trimming cut 1 base from V and 4 bases from J; bases unmatched to any gene: 4. The CDR3 is 15 amino acids. Germline lookup yields CDR1 LNHDA and CDR2 SQIVND (reference sequence). For the CDR3, the DNA is TGTGCCAGTAGTATAGCTAGCGGGGGATCTTACGAGCAGTACGTC. Its protein is CASSIASGGSYEQYV.

The chain employs TRBV18 and TRBJ1-3; 7 positions agree with TRBD1. The CDR3 has 16 amino acids. The germline CDR1 and CDR2 sequences are KGHSH and LQKENI. The ends lost 2 bases at V and 4 bases at J; junction bases unmatched: 8. CDR3 loop: CASSPGTEPRGNTIYF. The CDR3, as DNA: TGTGCCAGCTCACCAGGGACAGAGCCGCGAGGAAACACCATATATTTT.

The chain recombines TRBV2 with TRBJ2-2; D possibly corresponds to TRBD2 (7 bases). CDR3 length equals 15 residues. The germline gives CDR1 SNHLY, CDR2 FYNNEI. V lost 8 bases, J lost 2 bases, and 15 bases lay in between. CDR3 DNA sequence: TGTGCCAGCGGATGGCGGGGGCCAAACACCGGGGAGCTGTTTTTT. Its translation: CASGWRGPNTGELFF.

CDR3 nucleotide sequence: TGTGCCAGCTCACCTGAAAGCGACTCACCCCTCCACTTT. Protein sequence: CASSPESDSPLHF. This rearrangement joins TRBV18 to TRBJ1-6, with unresolved D. The V end was cut by 3 bases, the J end by 10 bases, with 10 bases between. The CDR3 spans 13 residues. In germline, CDR1 is KGHSH, CDR2 LQKENI.

The V call is TRBV5-6, the J call TRBJ1-2; D unresolved. The V end lost 2 bases, the J end lost 3 bases, and 8 bases lay between the germline ends. This CDR3 spans 13 amino acids. The germline gives CDR1 SGHDT, CDR2 YYEEEE. Here the CDR3 reads CASSLRGYYGYTF. The CDR3 coding sequence is TGTGCCAGCAGCTTAAGAGGGTACTATGGCTACACCTTC.